The 10 T cell receptor beta chains reported below all come from one sample, sequenced in a study of T cells in localized non-small cell lung cancer. Libraries were prepared by immunoSEQ multiplex PCR; TCRdb keeps only in-frame clonotypes and omits some of them. The sample includes around 26,000 clones, less than 95% of them seen just once. Sequences were derived from peripheral blood, sampled before any cancer treatment. The receptor set was obtained from a woman aged 35 to 69 with stage I lung adenocarcinoma.

The chain has TRBV10-1 and TRBJ2-1; 9 bases are shared with TRBD2. This CDR3 is 19 amino acids long. J was trimmed by 5 bases and V by 6 bases; bases with no gene match: 20. Per the germline V gene, CDR1 is WNHNN and CDR2 is SYGVQD (reference sequence). The CDR3 protein is CASSLLTGRAAGGNNEQFF. In nucleotides, the CDR3 is TGCGCCAGCAGCCTATTGACAGGGAGGGCAGCGGGAGGTAACAATGAGCAGTTCTTC.

V gene TRBV6-6 combines with J gene TRBJ2-1; TRBD1 is a possible D gene (5 bases). The CDR3 loop spans 13 amino acids. Germline V lookup: CDR1 MNHNY, CDR2 SVGAGI (reference sequence). V shed 7 bases and J shed 4 bases, with 11 bases lying between them. The CDR3: CASTPTDYNEQFF. The CDR3 coding sequence is TGTGCCAGCACCCCGACAGATTACAATGAGCAGTTCTTC.

This sequence joins TRBV5-1 and TRBJ1-1, with 7 positions matching TRBD1. Germline V lookup: CDR1 SGHRS, CDR2 YFSETQ. Trimming at V came to 4 bases and at J to 0 bases, leaving 6 bases not matched to a gene. This CDR3 has 15 amino acids. The CDR3 loop reads CASSPRTGLNTEAFF. The CDR3 DNA sequence: TGCGCCAGCAGCCCCCGGACAGGCCTGAACACTGAAGCTTTCTTT.

The chain has TRBV7-9 and TRBJ2-2, with 9 bases identical to TRBD1. Germline CDR1 and CDR2: SEHNR and FQNEAQ (reference sequence). There are 16 residues in the CDR3. The V and J ends lost 4 bases and 7 bases, in that order; junction bases with no gene match: 10. CDR3: CASSSSDRGHSGELFF. The CDR3 bases are TGTGCCAGCAGCTCATCGGACAGGGGACATAGCGGGGAGCTGTTTTTT. Variable domain in full (rest from reference TRBV7-9 and TRBJ2-2): DTGVSQNPRHKITKRGQNVTFRCDPISEHNRLYWYRQTLGQGPEFLTYFQNEAQLEKSRLLSDRFSAERPKGSFSTLEIQRTEQGDSAMYLCASSSSDRGHSGELFFGEGSRLTVL.

The sample holds one count of this clone. The chain combines TRBV7-9 with TRBJ2-2, with D uncertain. Germline V gene lookup returns CDR1 SEHNR and CDR2 FQNEAQ (reference sequence). V dropped 2 bases and J dropped 3 bases, with 4 bases sitting between them. The CDR3 runs 13 residues. CDR3 sequence reads: CASSLYDTGELFF. The DNA of the CDR3 is TGTGCCAGCAGCTTATACGACACCGGGGAGCTGTTTTTT.

V and J are TRBV5-1 and TRBJ1-2; 10 bases fit TRBD1. Trimming took 5 bases from V and 8 from J; bases not matched to a gene: 9. Germline CDR1 SGHRS, CDR2 YFSETQ. There are 14 residues in the CDR3. This CDR3 is CASREGTGEGGYTF. Here the CDR3 DNA reads TGCGCCAGCAGGGAAGGGACAGGGGAAGGAGGCTACACCTTC.

The rearrangement links TRBV19 to TRBJ1-5, with D possibly being TRBD1 (5 bases). V shed 5 bases and J shed 7 bases, with 18 bases lying between them. This CDR3 region has 15 residues. The germline V gene encodes CDR1 LNHDA and CDR2 SQIVND (reference sequence). The DNA for the CDR3 is TGTGCCAGTAGTTTCCCTAAAGGGACGGGACAGCCCCAGCATTTT. Protein sequence: CASSFPKGTGQPQHF.

This clone appeared a few times. This chain links TRBV27 with TRBJ2-3, with D perhaps matching TRBD1 (6 bases). The CDR3 length is 14 residues. V was shortened by 2 bases and J by 5 bases, with 11 bases between the two germline ends. CDR1 MNHEY and CDR2 SMNVEV come from the germline V gene (reference sequence). This CDR3 reads CASSLRDMRDTQYF. The CDR3 region has the DNA TGTGCCAGCAGTTTAAGGGACATGAGAGATACGCAGTATTTT.

The gene calls are TRBV30 and TRBJ1-5, with D possibly TRBD1 on 6 matching bases. V was clipped by 0 bases and J by 0 bases, with 24 bases between them. The CDR3 is 20 residues long. Germline CDR1 is GTSNPN and CDR2 is SVGIG (reference sequence). The CDR3 here is CAWSVQGGYFGVASNQPQHF. The CDR3 DNA reads TGTGCCTGGAGTGTACAGGGAGGGTATTTCGGGGTGGCTAGCAATCAGCCCCAGCATTTT.

This clone was seen a handful of times. The genes are TRBV5-1 and TRBJ1-1; D perhaps matches TRBD1 (5 bases). This CDR3 has 14 amino acids. Germline CDR1 is SGHRS and CDR2 is YFSETQ. Between the trimmed V and J ends, which lost 0 bases and 1 base, there was a span of 7 bases. The CDR3 DNA follows: TGCGCCAGCAGCTTGGTTGGACAGAACACTGAAGCTTTCTTT. Protein: CASSLVGQNTEAFF. The variable domain in full, completed from reference TRBV5-1 and TRBJ1-1, reads KAGVTQTPRYLIKTRGQQVTLSCSPISGHRSVSWYQQTPGQGLQFLFEYFSETQRNKGNFPGRFSGRQFSNSRSEMNVSTLELGDSALYLCASSLVGQNTEAFFGQGTRLTVV.